The clone carrying this T cell receptor beta chain was seen at least ten times. Its cognate antigen is unknown. TCRdb analysed the PCR reads with MiXCR anew, one entry per CDR3 protein. The table records some 88,000 distinct CDR3 sequences, around 23% of them present only once. The data derive from a study of molecular identifiers for immune sequencing clone quantification. The study's findings and limits: Investigators reportedly could detect spiked Jurkat TCR RNA from one cell among about a million naive cells.

V was cut by 4 bases and J by 0 bases, with 16 bases left in between. The CDR3 sequence is 17 residues long. Germline V gene data show CDR1 as SGDLS and CDR2 as YYNGEE. The rearrangement links TRBV9 to TRBJ2-2; D is perhaps TRBD2 (6 bases). The sequence came from a human donor in good health. Some libraries in this study had Jurkat cell RNA spiked in. The specimen sequenced was naive CD8+ T cells from blood, with Jurkat cell RNA spiked in. Stated subset: FACS-sorted CD8+CD4-CCR7+CD45RA+ naive T cells. CDR3 nucleotides: TGTGCCAGCAGCCTTCCAAGGAGGGAGCCGAACACCGGGGAGCTGTTTTTT. Amino acids: CASSLPRREPNTGELFF.